The 25 T cell receptor beta chains listed next were all sequenced from one sample in a study of blood T cells in healthy people across ages. The authors ran a second PCR of roughly 6 to 12 cycles using a sample-barcoded 5' primer and a J-beta primer mix. MiXCR, applied by TCRdb to the 5' RACE reads, yields one record per CDR3 protein. The profile shows about 1.4 million distinct CDR3 sequences, 55% to 75% of them singletons. What was sequenced was blood. The source is a man between 18 and 35 years old in good health.

CDR3 DNA: TGTGCCAGCAGCTTAGCGCAGGTCGGGGAGCTGTTTTTT. Protein sequence: CASSLAQVGELFF. The V gene is TRBV7-2, the J gene TRBJ2-2; D is unclear. V was trimmed by 0 bases and J by 7 bases, leaving 6 bases between them. This CDR3 has 13 residues. In germline, CDR1 is SGHTA, CDR2 FQGNSA.

V and J are TRBV5-1 and TRBJ2-1; 12 nucleotides agree with TRBD2. With 7 bases clipped from V and 0 bases from J, the junction kept 11 bases outside the gene matches. This CDR3 comprises 18 residues. Germline CDR1 SGHRS, CDR2 YFSETQ. In DNA, the CDR3 is TGCGCCAGCGGCGACGGACTAGCGGGACCCTTCTCCTACAATGAGCAGTTCTTC. It codes for CASGDGLAGPFSYNEQFF.

V is TRBV29-1 and J is TRBJ2-3, with TRBD2 identical over 10 bases. The J segment lost 1 base and the V segment lost 6 bases, leaving 4 bases of the junction unmatched. The germline V gene encodes CDR1 SQVTM and CDR2 ANQGSEA. This CDR3 contains 14 residues. The CDR3 sequence: CSVTGTSGTDTQYF. DNA for the CDR3: TGCAGCGTCACCGGGACTAGCGGCACAGATACGCAGTATTTT.

V and J are TRBV28 and TRBJ2-4; D may be TRBD1 (5 bases). With the DNA end fitting TRBJ2-7 better, the J assignment may be wrong. CDR1 MDHEN and CDR2 SYDVKM come from the germline V gene. The CDR3 length is 14 residues. CDR3 region: CASRNNRCSYEQYF. CDR3 nucleotide sequence: TGTGCCAGCAGAAACAACAGGTGCTCCTACGAGCAGTACTTC.

V usage is TRBV28 and J usage is TRBJ1-2; unclear D gene. Trimming left V 4 bases short and J 4 bases short, with 7 bases between. The CDR3 sequence is 12 residues long. The germline V gene encodes CDR1 MDHEN and CDR2 SYDVKM. CDR3 amino acids: CASSSMSYGYTF. The CDR3 nucleotides are TGTGCCAGCAGTTCGATGTCCTATGGCTACACCTTC.

The V gene is TRBV20-1, the J gene TRBJ2-5, with 9 bases identical to TRBD1. CDR3 size: 14 residues. Germline-derived CDR1 and CDR2 are DFQATT and SNEGSKA (reference sequence). With 6 bases clipped from V and 5 bases from J, the junction kept 10 bases outside the gene matches. As DNA, the CDR3 is TGCAGTGCCACAGGACAGGGGTTTGGGGAGACCCAGTACTTC. Translating it yields CSATGQGFGETQYF.

DNA of the CDR3: TGCAGCGTTGGTCCGGGTGCCGAGCAGTACTTC. Translated: CSVGPGAEQYF. The chain has TRBV29-1 and TRBJ2-7; D is ambiguous. The V gene's germline CDR1 is SQVTM and CDR2 ANQGSEA. V was trimmed by 4 bases and J by 6 bases, leaving 10 bases between them. This CDR3 comprises 11 residues.

V is TRBV20-1 and J is TRBJ2-1, with TRBD2 matching over 10 bases. CDR3 length equals 16 residues. Germline V gene sequence: CDR1 DFQATT, CDR2 SNEGSKA (reference sequence). V trimming: 5 bases; J trimming: 3 bases; junction bases outside the gene matches: 10. DNA of the CDR3: TGCAGTGCTTCATCGGGCCTAGCGGGAGACTACAATGAGCAGTTCTTC. It translates to CSASSGLAGDYNEQFF.

The chain couples TRBV4-2 to TRBJ2-3, with 11 positions matching TRBD2. CDR1 LGHNA and CDR2 YNFKEQ come from the germline V gene. The CDR3 is 20 amino acids. The J segment lost 0 bases and the V segment lost 0 bases, leaving 11 bases of the junction unmatched. CDR3: CASSQESGTSGYTSTDTQYF. The CDR3, as DNA: TGTGCCAGCAGCCAAGAATCCGGGACTAGCGGATATACTAGCACAGATACGCAGTATTTT.

The V call is TRBV28, the J call TRBJ2-1; the D gene is possibly TRBD1 (6 bases). The CDR3 has 12 residues. V lost 7 bases to trimming and J lost 7 bases, with 11 bases between them. Germline CDR1 and CDR2: MDHEN and SYDVKM. CDR3 region: CASIDQGNEQFF. The DNA of the CDR3 is TGTGCCAGCATCGACCAGGGGAATGAGCAGTTCTTC.

This clonotype was detected ten times or more. This sequence joins TRBV14 and TRBJ2-2, with D perhaps assigned TRBD1 or TRBD2 (5 bases each). Trimming pared 5 bases from V and 8 bases from J, leaving 15 bases between. CDR1 and CDR2 (germline): SGHDN, FVKESK. This CDR3 has 14 amino acids. CDR3: CASSVIGADGELFF. The CDR3 DNA follows: TGTGCCAGCAGCGTAATCGGGGCCGATGGGGAGCTGTTTTTT.

The chain joins TRBV6-5 to TRBJ2-7; D unresolved. Germline V gives CDR1 MNHEY, CDR2 SVGAGI. Trimming took 5 bases from V and 0 from J, leaving 11 bases between them. This CDR3 is built from 14 residues. CDR3 nucleotides: TGTGCCAGCAGTCGACGGTACAGCTCCTACGAGCAGTACTTC. This gives the protein CASSRRYSSYEQYF.

This clonotype was detected many times. This chain joins TRBV25-1 and TRBJ2-6; no definite D call. Germline V gives CDR1 MGHDK, CDR2 SYGVNS. Trimming shortened V by 7 bases and J by 3 bases, and 4 bases separated the two germline ends. The CDR3 totals 12 residues. Here the CDR3 DNA reads TGTGCCAGCAACAGTGGGGCCAACGTCCTGACTTTC. Encoded protein: CASNSGANVLTF.

This clonotype has a handful of counts. Written as DNA, the CDR3 is TGCAGTGCTAGACCTGTAGCGGGAGGCGACTACAATGAGCAGTTCTTC. As protein: CSARPVAGGDYNEQFF. J is TRBJ2-1 and V is TRBV20-1, with TRBD2 matching 10 bases. This CDR3 comprises 16 residues. V gave up 2 bases and J gave up 3 bases; unmatched junction bases: 7. The germline gives CDR1 DFQATT, CDR2 SNEGSKA (reference sequence).

The rearrangement uses TRBV3-1 and TRBJ1-1; the match to TRBD1 covers 8 bases. CDR1 and CDR2 from the germline V gene are LGHDT and YNNKEL (reference sequence). J was trimmed by 0 bases and V by 5 bases; bases with no gene match: 5. The CDR3 runs 15 residues. The CDR3 DNA is TGTGCCAGCAGCAGACAGGGGAACCTGAACACTGAAGCTTTCTTT. As protein: CASSRQGNLNTEAFF.

There are a few counts of this clonotype. V gene TRBV7-9 combines with J gene TRBJ1-2; D is perhaps TRBD1 (5 bases). Germline-derived CDR1 and CDR2 are SEHNR and FQNEAQ (reference sequence). This CDR3 is 18 amino acids long. Trimming removed 4 bases from V and 5 bases from J, with 26 bases in between. CDR3: CASSYFGTGDSLNYGYTF. As DNA, the CDR3 is TGTGCCAGCAGCTATTTCGGAACAGGAGACAGCCTGAATTATGGCTACACCTTC.

The V call is TRBV4-1, the J call TRBJ2-7, with 7 bases fitting TRBD2. The CDR3 sequence is 15 residues long. Germline trimming cut 3 bases from V and 5 bases from J; bases unmatched to any gene: 10. Germline-derived CDR1 and CDR2 are MGHRA and YSYEKL. CDR3 loop: CASSHSWGGKDEQYF. In nucleotides, the CDR3 is TGCGCCAGCAGCCATTCTTGGGGGGGAAAGGACGAGCAGTACTTC.

This clonotype was detected only a few times. The V and J genes are TRBV10-3 and TRBJ1-2, with D possibly TRBD1 on 5 matching bases. V lost 3 bases to trimming and J lost 4 bases, with 12 bases between them. CDR3 size: 14 residues. The V gene's germline CDR1 is ENHRY and CDR2 SYGVKD. The CDR3 coding sequence is TGTGCCATCAGTGAACAGGATAACTTCTATGGCTACACCTTC. Its translation is CAISEQDNFYGYTF.

The rearrangement joins TRBV5-4 to TRBJ2-1; D remains ambiguous. This CDR3 is 15 amino acids long. The V end was cut by 0 bases, the J end by 10 bases, with 17 bases between. Looked up from germline, CDR1 is SGHNT and CDR2 is YYREEE (reference sequence). The CDR3 coding sequence is TGTGCCAGCAGCTTGGCCCCCTATCCGAACTACGAGCAGTTCTTC. Its protein product is CASSLAPYPNYEQFF.

This clonotype showed up just a few times. This chain connects TRBV7-6 to TRBJ1-2; D ambiguous. Deletions cut 2 bases from V and 0 bases from J, with 16 bases between. Germline-derived CDR1 and CDR2 are SGHVS and FNYEAQ. This CDR3 is 17 amino acids long. Here the CDR3 reads CASSLSSFPGTNYGYTF. The CDR3 coding sequence is TGTGCCAGCAGCTTAAGTTCCTTTCCGGGTACTAACTATGGCTACACCTTC.

This clonotype was seen a handful of times. The chain is built from TRBV28 and TRBJ1-2, with 8 bases fitting TRBD1. Unmatched junction bases numbered 5, after V lost 5 bases and J lost 0 bases. This CDR3 region has 15 residues. Germline-derived CDR1 and CDR2 are MDHEN and SYDVKM. The DNA for the CDR3 is TGTGCCAGCAGTCACGGGACAGGTTCTAACTATGGCTACACCTTC. Translating gives CASSHGTGSNYGYTF.

This clonotype was seen a few times. The chain employs TRBV27 and TRBJ2-1; D is undetermined. CDR3 length: 13 amino acids. CDR1 MNHEY and CDR2 SMNVEV come from the germline V gene (reference sequence). Trimming removed 3 bases from V and 6 bases from J, with 9 bases in between. The DNA of the CDR3 is TGTGCCAGCAGTTTCTCTAATCGCAATGAGCAGTTCTTC. Translated: CASSFSNRNEQFF.

The V call is TRBV20-1, the J call TRBJ2-6; a possible D gene is TRBD1 (5 bases). The V end was cut by 6 bases, the J end by 2 bases, with 11 bases between. Germline V gene lookup returns CDR1 DFQATT and CDR2 SNEGSKA (reference sequence). The CDR3 has 14 residues. CDR3: CSATQVAGANVLTF. The DNA for the CDR3 is TGCAGTGCGACACAGGTAGCTGGGGCCAACGTCCTGACTTTC.

J is TRBJ1-6 and V is TRBV28, with D perhaps matching TRBD1 (5 bases). Per germline, CDR1 MDHEN and CDR2 SYDVKM. CDR3 length: 15 amino acids. Trimming took 7 bases from V and 7 from J, leaving 17 bases between them. The CDR3 bases are TGTGCCAGCACGTGGCGACAGTTTTTAAATTCACCCCTCCACTTT. Its protein is CASTWRQFLNSPLHF.

The chain combines TRBV5-1 with TRBJ2-7; D unclear. This CDR3 has 14 amino acids. With 1 base removed from V and 0 bases from J, the gap between germline ends came to 8 bases. Germline V lookup: CDR1 SGHRS, CDR2 YFSETQ. CDR3 in amino acids: CASSLWSGSYEQYF. The DNA for the CDR3 is TGCGCCAGCAGCTTGTGGAGTGGCTCCTACGAGCAGTACTTC.